The next 25 T cell receptor beta chains were all read from a single sample in a study of sequential checkpoint blockade in melanoma. Assay used: immunoSEQ multiplex PCR; TCRdb lists only in-frame clones, some missing. Of roughly 6,300 clones listed, roughly 26% are singletons. Treatment in this sample: randomized to nivolumab then ipilimumab (arm A) or the reverse (arm B). Sequencing was performed on tumor tissue (inferred from file names), taken from a patient given nivolumab and ipilimumab in sequence. The source is a human donor with melanoma.

This clone appeared once. This chain connects TRBV19 to TRBJ2-4; 12 bases map to TRBD1. J was trimmed by 7 bases and V by 3 bases; bases with no gene match: 4. CDR1 and CDR2 from the germline V gene are LNHDA and SQIVND (reference sequence). This CDR3 is 15 amino acids long. This chain's CDR3 is CASSIMGTGGNIQYF. For the CDR3, the DNA is TGTGCCAGTAGTATTATGGGGACAGGGGGCAACATTCAGTACTTC.

This clone was recorded a few times. V gene TRBV18 combines with J gene TRBJ1-2; D is uncertain. Between the trimmed V and J ends, which lost 3 bases and 1 base, there was a span of 9 bases. Germline V gene lookup returns CDR1 KGHSH and CDR2 LQKENI. The CDR3 runs to 14 residues. CDR3 sequence: CASSPSTHNYGYTF. The CDR3 DNA reads TGTGCCAGCTCACCCTCGACACATAACTATGGCTACACCTTC.

This clone ranks as medium-sized (0.01 to 0.1%). The chain has TRBV11-3 and TRBJ2-2; TRBD1 aligns across 7 bases. Germline V gene lookup returns CDR1 SGHNT and CDR2 YENEEA. V lost 3 bases and J lost 3; bases outside the gene matches: 4. The CDR3 sequence is 15 residues long. The CDR3 sequence is CASSLVQGDTGELFF. The CDR3 nucleotides are TGTGCCAGCAGCTTGGTTCAGGGGGACACCGGGGAGCTGTTTTTT.

The J gene is TRBJ1-2, the V gene TRBV6-8; 9 bases align to TRBD1. Looked up from germline, CDR1 is MNHGY and CDR2 is SAAAGT. This CDR3 has 14 amino acids. V shed 6 bases, J shed 6 bases, and the junction held 8 bases outside the gene matches. CDR3 sequence reads: CASSSGQGMDGYTF. The CDR3 DNA sequence: TGTGCCAGCAGCTCAGGACAGGGGATGGATGGCTACACCTTC.

The V and J genes are TRBV5-1 and TRBJ1-3; the match to TRBD1 covers 7 bases. Losses at the gene ends were 4 bases for V and 4 bases for J; bases not matched to a gene: 8. The germline V gene has CDR1 SGHRS and CDR2 YFSETQ. The CDR3 is made up of 15 amino acids. The CDR3 region has the DNA TGCGCCAGCAGCACAACGACAGGGTTGGGAAACACCATATATTTT. This codes for CASSTTTGLGNTIYF. Complete variable domain (other parts from reference TRBV5-1 and TRBJ1-3): KAGVTQTPRYLIKTRGQQVTLSCSPISGHRSVSWYQQTPGQGLQFLFEYFSETQRNKGNFPGRFSGRQFSNSRSEMNVSTLELGDSALYLCASSTTTGLGNTIYFGEGSWLTVV.

This clone was picked up a small number of times. The chain carries TRBV6-1 and TRBJ2-7, with D possibly being TRBD1 (5 bases). Germline V CDR1 and CDR2: MNHNS, SASEGT. Trimming removed 0 bases at V and 0 bases at J, with 18 bases between. The length of the CDR3 is 18 residues. CDR3 loop: CASSEATDSRGYSYEQYF. The CDR3 nucleotides read TGTGCCAGCAGTGAAGCGACCGACAGTAGGGGATACTCCTACGAGCAGTACTTC.

V gene TRBV5-1 combines with J gene TRBJ1-3, with D hard to call. This CDR3 is built from 15 residues. The ends were cut back, 4 bases at V and 0 bases at J, with 11 bases in the middle. Germline CDR1 is SGHRS and CDR2 is YFSETQ. CDR3 in amino acids: CASSADATSGNTIYF. In nucleotides, the CDR3 is TGCGCCAGCAGCGCGGACGCTACCTCTGGAAACACCATATATTTT.

The chain is built from TRBV4-1 and TRBJ2-7, with D uncertain. Deletions cut 4 bases from V and 0 bases from J, with 13 bases between. The CDR3 spans 15 residues. CDR1 and CDR2 (germline): MGHRA, YSYEKL. The CDR3 region is CASSPPSLGSYEQYF. The DNA for the CDR3 is TGCGCCAGCAGCCCGCCCAGCCTAGGCTCCTACGAGCAGTACTTC.

This clone was counted only a few times. The chain is built from TRBV15 and TRBJ1-2; a weak D match, TRBD1 (5 bases). V lost 5 bases and J lost 0, with 13 bases in between. Germline lookup yields CDR1 LNHNV and CDR2 YYDKDF (reference sequence). The CDR3 has 15 residues. CDR3 sequence reads: CATSGYRDANYGYTF. The CDR3 bases are TGTGCCACCAGCGGGTACCGGGACGCTAACTATGGCTACACCTTC.

The chain is built from TRBV6-8 and TRBJ2-5; possibly TRBD2 for D (7 bases). Germline V gene sequence: CDR1 MNHGY, CDR2 SAAAGT. The CDR3 is made up of 13 amino acids. With 8 bases removed from V and 6 bases from J, the gap between germline ends came to 16 bases. CDR3 sequence: CASQVGGAQTQYF. The CDR3 region has the DNA TGTGCCAGCCAGGTGGGGGGGGCGCAGACCCAGTACTTC.

This clone is medium-sized (0.01 to 0.1%) within its sample. The chain couples TRBV11-3 to TRBJ2-5, with TRBD1 matching over 8 bases. The CDR3 has 14 amino acids. V was clipped by 5 bases and J by 0 bases; unmatched bases: 2. CDR1 is SGHNT, CDR2 YENEEA, per germline. CDR3 in amino acids: CASSRDRYQETQYF. In DNA form, the CDR3 reads TGTGCCAGCAGCCGGGACAGGTACCAAGAGACCCAGTACTTC.

The V gene is TRBV23-1, the J gene TRBJ2-7; D unclear. TRBV23-1 is an open reading frame, and its role is uncertain. With 0 bases removed from V and 6 bases from J, the gap between germline ends came to 24 bases. The length of the CDR3 is 18 residues. CDR3 sequence: CASSQSKDLDPGVSEQYF. The DNA for the CDR3 is TGCGCCAGCAGTCAATCTAAAGATCTGGACCCTGGGGTCTCCGAGCAGTACTTC.

The genes are TRBV5-1 and TRBJ2-7; 7 positions match TRBD2. V dropped 4 bases and J dropped 5; count of bases not matched to a gene: 9. This CDR3 contains 14 residues. The germline CDR1 and CDR2 sequences are SGHRS and YFSETQ. CDR3 loop: CASSAGGSGDEQYF. DNA for the CDR3: TGCGCCAGCAGCGCAGGCGGGAGTGGGGACGAGCAGTACTTC.

This clone was seen a few times. J is TRBJ1-5 and V is TRBV5-1; possible D gene TRBD1, 5 bases. Germline values: CDR1 SGHRS, CDR2 YFSETQ. The CDR3 spans 14 residues. V gave up 2 bases and J gave up 9 bases, with 15 bases separating them. This chain's CDR3 is CASSFGAGDRPQHF. The CDR3 DNA is TGCGCCAGCAGCTTTGGGGCGGGCGATCGGCCCCAGCATTTT.

This clone showed up many times. The chain is built from TRBV11-3 and TRBJ2-3; 10 bases line up with TRBD2. Germline CDR1 is SGHNT and CDR2 is YENEEA. The CDR3 runs 16 residues. The V gene end was trimmed by 2 bases and the J gene end by 4 bases; junction bases not matched to a gene: 6. CDR3 sequence: CASSLSVAGGPDTQYF. The CDR3 nucleotides read TGTGCCAGCAGCTTAAGCGTAGCGGGGGGACCAGATACGCAGTATTTT.

This clone was observed a handful of times. V is TRBV6-8 and J is TRBJ2-7; a weak D match, TRBD1 (7 bases). Trimming took off 6 bases at V and 1 base at J, with 13 bases between the two ends. Germline-derived CDR1 and CDR2 are MNHGY and SAAAGT. The CDR3 loop spans 14 amino acids. The DNA of the CDR3 is TGTGCCAGCAGCCGGAGGGGGCCTTCCTACGAGCAGTACTTC. Amino acids: CASSRRGPSYEQYF.

This clone was picked up a small number of times. This chain connects TRBV11-3 to TRBJ2-1; 8 bases agree with TRBD2. The CDR3 consists of 16 residues. Trimming cost V 3 bases and J 2 bases; bases outside gene matches: 6. Germline-derived CDR1 and CDR2 are SGHNT and YENEEA. The CDR3: CASSLATSGTYNEQFF. The CDR3 DNA reads TGTGCCAGCAGCTTGGCCACTAGCGGAACCTACAATGAGCAGTTCTTC.

This chain uses TRBV29-1 with TRBJ2-5; D unresolved. Trimming stripped 6 bases from V and 4 bases from J, with 18 bases between. This CDR3 region has 14 residues. The germline gives CDR1 SQVTM, CDR2 ANQGSEA. CDR3: CSVQTDALPETQYF. In DNA form, the CDR3 reads TGCAGCGTCCAGACGGACGCCCTACCAGAGACCCAGTACTTC.

The V gene is TRBV11-3, the J gene TRBJ2-2; no clear D gene. Germline V gene lookup returns CDR1 SGHNT and CDR2 YENEEA. This CDR3 has 16 amino acids. Trimming removed 1 base at V and 0 bases at J, with 9 bases between. For the CDR3, the DNA is TGTGCCAGCAGCTTAGGGGCGGTCGCGAACACCGGGGAGCTGTTTTTT. This sequence encodes CASSLGAVANTGELFF.

The chain employs TRBV29-1 and TRBJ2-5; D remains unclear. V was trimmed by 2 bases and J by 5 bases, leaving 9 bases between them. The length of the CDR3 is 12 residues. Germline CDR1 reads SQVTM; CDR2 reads ANQGSEA. The CDR3: CSVETGWETQYF. CDR3 in DNA: TGCAGCGTTGAAACGGGTTGGGAGACCCAGTACTTC.

This clone is medium-sized (0.01 to 0.1%) in the sample. The chain is built from TRBV28 and TRBJ2-7; tentatively, D is TRBD1 (6 bases). Trimming shortened V by 7 bases and J by 3 bases, and 34 bases separated the two germline ends. The CDR3 runs to 20 residues. The germline CDR1 and CDR2 sequences are MDHEN and SYDVKM. CDR3 in amino acids: CASIPTPGFGPGDQNYEQYF. The CDR3, as DNA: TGTGCCAGCATCCCCACCCCTGGCTTCGGACCAGGGGACCAGAACTACGAGCAGTACTTC. The full variable domain, rest sourced from reference TRBV28 and TRBJ2-7, is DVKVTQSSRYLVKRTGEKVFLECVQDMDHENMFWYRQDPGLGLRLIYFSYDVKMKEKGDIPEGYSVSREKKERFSLILESASTNQTSMYLCASIPTPGFGPGDQNYEQYFGPGTRLTVT.

The CDR3 nucleotides are TGTGCCACCGGCGGGAGGGCCTTTACAGATACGCAGTATTTT. This translates into CATGGRAFTDTQYF. This chain joins TRBV15 and TRBJ2-3, with 9 bases that match TRBD2. V was pared by 8 bases and J by 3 bases, with 6 bases of the junction left unmatched. Looked up from germline, CDR1 is LNHNV and CDR2 is YYDKDF (reference sequence). CDR3 length: 14 amino acids.

This clone was seen only a few times. The chain carries TRBV6-8 and TRBJ2-1, with 7 positions matching TRBD2. This CDR3 is 16 amino acids long. Germline trimming cut 6 bases from V and 7 bases from J; bases unmatched to any gene: 15. CDR1 and CDR2 (germline): MNHGY, SAAAGT. CDR3 residues: CASSKSQAGEGNEQFF. The CDR3 DNA reads TGTGCCAGCAGCAAATCCCAGGCGGGAGAAGGAAATGAGCAGTTCTTC.

This clone was counted between two and nine times. The chain has TRBV11-3 and TRBJ1-3; D unclear. Germline CDR1 reads SGHNT; CDR2 reads YENEEA. Deletions cut 1 base from V and 3 bases from J, with 7 bases between. The CDR3 runs to 14 residues. CDR3 region: CASSLGGSGNTIYF. CDR3 bases: TGTGCCAGCAGCTTAGGGGGAAGTGGAAACACCATATATTTT.

This clone is classed as medium-sized. V usage is TRBV15 and J usage is TRBJ1-5; 8 positions match TRBD1. CDR3 size: 16 residues. Trimming took 1 base from V and 1 from J; bases not matched to a gene: 3. Germline V gene sequence: CDR1 LNHNV, CDR2 YYDKDF (reference sequence). CDR3 in amino acids: CATSRGDRSSNQPQHF. CDR3 nucleotides: TGTGCCACCAGCAGAGGGGACAGGAGCAGCAATCAGCCCCAGCATTTT.